The 29 T cell receptor beta chains in this list originate from one sample, sequenced in a study of T cell repertoires in cytomegalovirus infection. From the reads, TCRdb called clonotypes with MiXCR, one entry per CDR3 protein. The data hold under 200,000 distinct CDR3 sequences, with under 20% observed a single time. Sequencing used CD8+ T cells from PBMCs. The receptors here all came from a human donor in good health (CMV status not recorded). Some clones in this sample may be carry-over from other donors' samples.

In its sample, this clonotype was seen a few times. CDR3 in amino acids: CASSLSSGQRDYGYTF. The DNA of the CDR3 is TGTGCCAGCAGCCTCAGCAGCGGTCAGCGCGACTATGGCTACACCTTC. The chain carries TRBV7-6 and TRBJ1-2; D ambiguous. From germline, CDR1 is SGHVS and CDR2 FNYEAQ. The CDR3 covers 16 residues. Deletions cut 5 bases from V and 3 bases from J, with 19 bases between. Based on the CDR3 plus reference TRBV7-6 and TRBJ1-2, the full variable domain is GAGVSQSPRYKVTKRGQDVALRCDPISGHVSLYWYRQALGQGPEFLTYFNYEAQQDKSGLPNDRFSAERPEGSISTLTIQRTEQRDSAMYRCASSLSSGQRDYGYTFGSGTRLTVV.

This rearrangement joins TRBV7-9 to TRBJ2-7; a possible D gene is TRBD1 (6 bases). V gave up 1 base and J gave up 6 bases, with 10 bases separating them. Looked up from germline, CDR1 is SEHNR and CDR2 is FQNEAQ (reference sequence). The CDR3 is made up of 13 amino acids. The CDR3 nucleotides read TGTGCCAGCAGCTTAGGGACAGCCGGCGAGCAGTACTTC. Amino acid sequence: CASSLGTAGEQYF.

J is TRBJ1-3 and V is TRBV14; the match to TRBD1 covers 7 bases. The CDR3 length is 15 residues. Trimming removed 3 bases from V and 8 bases from J; junction bases left unmatched: 10. CDR1 SGHDN and CDR2 FVKESK come from the germline V gene. Here the CDR3 reads CASSQLGRGLHTIYF. CDR3 sequence (DNA): TGTGCCAGCAGCCAGCTCGGGAGGGGGCTTCACACCATATATTTT.

This clonotype was recorded a few times. The genes are TRBV25-1 and TRBJ2-3; TRBD2 matches 8 bases. This CDR3 spans 19 amino acids. V gave up 3 bases and J gave up 1 base; unmatched junction bases: 15. CDR1 MGHDK and CDR2 SYGVNS come from the germline V gene. This chain's CDR3 is CASSDPSGSRVLRTDTQYF. The CDR3 DNA is TGTGCCAGCAGTGATCCAAGCGGGAGCCGAGTCTTACGCACAGATACGCAGTATTTT.

This clonotype was observed a few times. V gene TRBV6-2 or TRBV6-3 combines with J gene TRBJ1-1; 10 nucleotides line up with TRBD1. This CDR3 comprises 15 residues. Per the germline V gene, CDR1 is MNHEY and CDR2 is SVGEGT. V shed 8 bases, J shed 4 bases, and the junction held 10 bases outside the gene matches. The CDR3 protein is CASGGQGGPRTEAFF. In DNA form, the CDR3 reads TGTGCCAGCGGAGGACAGGGGGGGCCACGCACTGAAGCTTTCTTT.

This clonotype has only a few counts. The chain employs TRBV25-1 and TRBJ1-2, with unresolved D. V was shortened by 5 bases and J by 2 bases, with 12 bases between the two germline ends. Germline loops: CDR1 MGHDK, CDR2 SYGVNS. The CDR3 length is 14 residues. CDR3 region: CASSTRDANYGYTF. The DNA of the CDR3 is TGTGCCAGCAGTACCCGGGATGCCAACTATGGCTACACCTTC.

The chain combines TRBV28 with TRBJ2-2; D gene unclear. V was cut by 3 bases and J by 5 bases, with 10 bases left in between. From germline, CDR1 is MDHEN and CDR2 SYDVKM. CDR3 length: 14 amino acids. The CDR3 is CASSFGVETGELFF. The DNA for the CDR3 is TGTGCCAGCAGTTTTGGCGTCGAAACCGGGGAGCTGTTTTTT.

The chain combines TRBV6-2 or TRBV6-3 with TRBJ2-2, with D uncertain. The CDR3 is 14 amino acids. The germline V gene has CDR1 MNHEY and CDR2 SVGEGT. The germline V and J ends were trimmed by 2 bases and 5 bases, with 9 bases remaining between them. Written as DNA, the CDR3 is TGTGCCAGCAGTTACACAATGCAGACCGGGGAGCTGTTTTTT. This sequence encodes CASSYTMQTGELFF.

The chain uses TRBV7-7 and TRBJ2-2; D is tentatively TRBD1 or TRBD2 (6 bases each). Trimming removed 2 bases from V and 4 bases from J, with 11 bases in between. Germline CDR1 reads SSHAT; CDR2 reads FNYEAQ (reference sequence). There are 15 residues in the CDR3. CDR3 residues: CASSLSRGGTGELFF. The CDR3 coding sequence is TGTGCCAGCAGCTTAAGCAGGGGAGGCACCGGGGAGCTGTTTTTT. Looking up the rest from reference TRBV7-7 and TRBJ2-2 gives the full variable domain: GAGVSQSPRYKVTKRGQDVTLRCDPISSHATLYWYQQALGQGPEFLTYFNYEAQPDKSGLPSDRFSAERPEGSISTLTIQRTEQRDSAMYRCASSLSRGGTGELFFGEGSRLTVL.

The DNA for the CDR3 is TGTGCCAGCAGCTTACAGGGGAATTACTGCAATGAGCAGTTCTTC. This translates into CASSLQGNYCNEQFF. V gene TRBV7-3 combines with J gene TRBJ2-1; tentatively, D is TRBD1 (6 bases). The CDR3 consists of 15 residues. The germline CDR1 and CDR2 sequences are SGHTA and FQGTGA. Trimming pared 2 bases from V and 6 bases from J, leaving 14 bases between. The full variable domain, rest sourced from reference TRBV7-3 and TRBJ2-1, is GAGVSQTPSNKVTEKGKYVELRCDPISGHTALYWYRQSLGQGPEFLIYFQGTGAADDSGLPNDRFFAVRPEGSVSTLKIQRTERGDSAVYLCASSLQGNYCNEQFFGPGTRLTVL.

The rearrangement joins TRBV20-1 to TRBJ1-2, with unresolved D. Per germline, CDR1 DFQATT and CDR2 SNEGSKA (reference sequence). This CDR3 region has 9 residues. V lost 1 base and J 8 bases, leaving 2 bases between the germline ends. CDR3 region: CSARVGYTF. As DNA, the CDR3 is TGCAGTGCTAGAGTCGGCTACACCTTC.

The chain is built from TRBV12-3 or TRBV12-4 and TRBJ2-1; 8 nucleotides match TRBD2. V gave up 8 bases and J gave up 15 bases; unmatched junction bases: 12. This CDR3 has 12 residues. CDR3 sequence: CASGTRGAHGFF. CDR3 nucleotides: TGTGCCAGCGGGACTAGGGGGGCGCATGGGTTCTTC.

The rearrangement joins TRBV5-4 to TRBJ2-5, with 10 bases that match TRBD2. The length of the CDR3 is 17 residues. Germline values: CDR1 SGHNT, CDR2 YYREEE (reference sequence). The junction had 5 bases not matched to a gene; V was cut back by 0 bases and J by 0 bases. CDR3 region: CASSLDGGLADQETQYF. The CDR3 region has the DNA TGTGCCAGCAGCTTGGACGGTGGACTAGCGGACCAAGAGACCCAGTACTTC.

This chain connects TRBV7-9 to TRBJ2-1; perhaps TRBD2 as D (5 bases). Between the trimmed V and J ends, which lost 1 base and 6 bases, there was a span of 10 bases. The germline gives CDR1 SEHNR, CDR2 FQNEAQ (reference sequence). The length of the CDR3 is 14 residues. CDR3 DNA: TGTGCCAGCAGCTTAGTCGGACTTACCAATGAGCAGTTCTTC. Residues: CASSLVGLTNEQFF. The whole variable domain, filled in from reference TRBV7-9 and TRBJ2-1, reads DTGVSQNPRHKITKRGQNVTFRCDPISEHNRLYWYRQTLGQGPEFLTYFQNEAQLEKSRLLSDRFSAERPKGSFSTLEIQRTEQGDSAMYLCASSLVGLTNEQFFGPGTRLTVL.

This clonotype has just one count. The gene calls are TRBV20-1 and TRBJ2-7; D might be TRBD1 or TRBD2, each matching 6 bases. Germline CDR1 reads DFQATT; CDR2 reads SNEGSKA (reference sequence). The CDR3 covers 15 residues. V was clipped by 0 bases and J by 4 bases, with 16 bases between them. The CDR3 loop reads CSARDLEGTSYEQYF. DNA for the CDR3: TGCAGTGCTAGAGATCTGGAGGGGACATCATACGAGCAGTACTTC.

The V gene is TRBV7-9, the J gene TRBJ2-5; no definite D call. This CDR3 spans 17 amino acids. CDR1 and CDR2 from the germline V gene are SEHNR and FQNEAQ (reference sequence). The V and J ends lost 1 base and 1 base respectively, with 16 bases between them. The CDR3 sequence is CASSLDPRPQSQETQYF. The CDR3 coding sequence is TGTGCCAGCAGCTTAGATCCTCGGCCCCAAAGCCAAGAGACCCAGTACTTC.

This chain joins TRBV6-2 or TRBV6-3 and TRBJ2-3, with D perhaps matching TRBD2 (5 bases). The V end was cut by 7 bases, the J end by 1 base, with 12 bases between. There are 14 residues in the CDR3. From germline, CDR1 is MNHEY and CDR2 SVGEGT. The CDR3: CASINRGGTDTQYF. The CDR3, as DNA: TGTGCCAGCATCAACCGGGGTGGCACAGATACGCAGTATTTT.

The V gene is TRBV18, the J gene TRBJ2-7; 8 bases are a match to TRBD2. CDR1 and CDR2 from the germline V gene are KGHSH and LQKENI. Germline trimming cut 6 bases from V and 2 bases from J; bases unmatched to any gene: 6. The CDR3 covers 14 residues. Here the CDR3 reads CASSSAGEPYEQYF. For the CDR3, the DNA is TGTGCCAGCTCTTCAGCGGGAGAACCCTACGAGCAGTACTTC.

The rearrangement links TRBV5-6 to TRBJ2-7, with D possibly being TRBD2 (5 bases). V lost 3 bases and J lost 4, with 14 bases in between. Per the germline V gene, CDR1 is SGHDT and CDR2 is YYEEEE. This CDR3 region has 14 residues. CDR3: CASSSNRGSYEQYF. The CDR3, as DNA: TGTGCCAGCAGCTCCAACCGGGGTTCTTACGAGCAGTACTTC.

This clonotype was seen only a few times. The chain has TRBV4-2 and TRBJ2-2, with D possibly matching TRBD2 (5 bases). Germline values: CDR1 LGHNA, CDR2 YNFKEQ. The CDR3 runs to 17 residues. V lost 0 bases and J lost 6, with 17 bases in between. This CDR3 reads CASSQDWFTGNAGELFF. In nucleotides, the CDR3 is TGTGCCAGCAGCCAAGACTGGTTCACGGGAAACGCCGGGGAGCTGTTTTTT.

This clonotype showed up just a few times. The V and J genes are TRBV7-9 and TRBJ1-3, with 7 bases identical to TRBD1. This CDR3 is built from 14 residues. Trimming removed 6 bases from V and 2 bases from J; junction bases left unmatched: 4. The V gene's germline CDR1 is SEHNR and CDR2 FQNEAQ (reference sequence). The CDR3, as DNA: TGTGCCAGCAGACGGACAGGTCCTGGAAACACCATATATTTT. It specifies CASRRTGPGNTIYF.

CDR3 DNA: TGCAGTGCTAGAGAATCGGGACTAGCCCAGTACGAGCAGTACTTC. As protein: CSARESGLAQYEQYF. The chain recombines TRBV20-1 with TRBJ2-7; TRBD2 aligns across 9 bases. The CDR3 spans 15 residues. CDR1 is DFQATT, CDR2 SNEGSKA, per germline (reference sequence). The V segment lost 0 bases and the J segment 4 bases; nucleotides outside the gene matches: 7.

Only a few counts were recorded for this clonotype. The chain combines TRBV7-3 with TRBJ2-1, with TRBD1 matching 12 bases. This CDR3 region has 15 residues. Germline V gene data show CDR1 as SGHTA and CDR2 as FQGTGA. Germline trimming cut 5 bases from V and 5 bases from J; bases unmatched to any gene: 4. CDR3 sequence: CASSPGTGGHNEQFF. DNA of the CDR3: TGTGCCAGCAGCCCCGGGACAGGGGGCCACAATGAGCAGTTCTTC.

This clonotype was counted only a few times. The chain has TRBV6-5 and TRBJ1-2; D call uncertain. The germline V gene has CDR1 MNHEY and CDR2 SVGAGI. The CDR3 spans 17 residues. Trimming removed 0 bases at V and 6 bases at J, with 20 bases between. CDR3 nucleotide sequence: TGTGCCAGCAGTTACTCAGGCACCCCGGAGGGTAGTGATGGCTACACCTTC. It is translated as CASSYSGTPEGSDGYTF.

The chain is built from TRBV7-6 and TRBJ1-1; perhaps TRBD1 as D (5 bases). The germline V gene encodes CDR1 SGHVS and CDR2 FNYEAQ. There are 15 residues in the CDR3. Trimming removed 4 bases from V and 3 bases from J, with 15 bases in between. In nucleotides, the CDR3 is TGTGCCAGCAGCTCCGGCCCAGGGTCGGACACTGAAGCTTTCTTT. Translated: CASSSGPGSDTEAFF.

This chain connects TRBV6-6 to TRBJ1-2; D not resolved. Per germline, CDR1 MNHNY and CDR2 SVGAGI (reference sequence). CDR3 length: 17 amino acids. The V end was cut by 0 bases, the J end by 5 bases, with 19 bases between. CDR3 DNA sequence: TGTGCCAGCAGTTACTCGACGTGGCGGGTGGATGGATATGGCTACACCTTC. Its translation: CASSYSTWRVDGYGYTF.

There are a few counts of this clonotype. The V gene is TRBV7-9, the J gene TRBJ2-7; D uncertain. Germline loops: CDR1 SEHNR, CDR2 FQNEAQ (reference sequence). The length of the CDR3 is 16 residues. V was cut by 3 bases and J by 2 bases, with 17 bases left in between. The CDR3 protein is CASSFDSGREPYEQYF. The CDR3 DNA reads as TGTGCCAGCAGCTTCGACTCCGGACGTGAGCCCTACGAGCAGTACTTC.

This clonotype was recorded a few times. The chain recombines TRBV28 with TRBJ1-1; D gene ambiguous. The CDR3 consists of 14 residues. V was cut by 4 bases and J by 1 base, with 10 bases left in between. Germline V lookup: CDR1 MDHEN, CDR2 SYDVKM. In DNA form, the CDR3 reads TGTGCCAGCAGTTCTAGTCCCTGGAACACTGAAGCTTTCTTT. It encodes CASSSSPWNTEAFF.

This clonotype came up a few times. The rearrangement joins TRBV7-9 to TRBJ2-5; D remains unclear. V lost 4 bases, J lost 1 base, and 10 bases lay in between. The CDR3 totals 14 residues. Germline CDR1 SEHNR, CDR2 FQNEAQ (reference sequence). CDR3 residues: CASSWAGRQETQYF. In DNA, the CDR3 is TGTGCCAGCAGCTGGGCCGGGCGCCAAGAGACCCAGTACTTC.